Shown below are 22 T cell receptor beta chains from a single sample sequenced in a study of CD8 T cells in Susac syndrome. Reverse transcription used roughly 0.45 to 1 ug RNA and random hexamers. In TCRdb, the immunoSEQ multiplex PCR reads were re-called with MiXCR into one record per CDR3 protein. The profile shows about 180,000 distinct CDR3 sequences, 85% to 95% of them singletons. The sample was CD4+ T cells from PBMCs. The receptors were gathered from a human donor with Susac syndrome.

The genes are TRBV25-1 and TRBJ2-4; D perhaps matches TRBD1 (6 bases). CDR3 length: 15 amino acids. Looked up from germline, CDR1 is MGHDK and CDR2 is SYGVNS. The V end lost 3 bases, the J end lost 7 bases, and 16 bases lay between the germline ends. CDR3 sequence reads: CASSDDRLKRNIQYF. The CDR3 DNA follows: TGTGCCAGCAGTGATGACAGGTTAAAGAGGAACATTCAGTACTTC.

The chain uses TRBV5-4 and TRBJ2-5; 14 bases map to TRBD2. CDR1 is SGHNT, CDR2 YYREEE, per germline (reference sequence). The V gene end was trimmed by 3 bases and the J gene end by 5 bases; junction bases not matched to a gene: 3. This CDR3 has 15 residues. CDR3 in amino acids: CASSSTSGGAETQYF. CDR3 DNA sequence: TGTGCCAGCAGCTCGACTAGCGGGGGGGCGGAGACCCAGTACTTC.

In regard to this clonotype: Compared with germline, one end of the junction differs, possibly owing to a read error. The chain recombines TRBV7-7 with TRBJ2-1; no clear D. The length of the CDR3 is 14 residues. The V gene's germline CDR1 is SSHAT and CDR2 FNYEAQ (reference sequence). The CDR3 reads CASSLDGAYNEQFF. The CDR3 bases are TGTGCTAGCAGCTTAGACGGAGCATACAATGAGCAGTTCTTC.

The chain uses TRBV27 and TRBJ2-1; 10 bases align to TRBD2. Germline V gene lookup returns CDR1 MNHEY and CDR2 SMNVEV (reference sequence). V shed 3 bases, J shed 7 bases, and the junction held 9 bases outside the gene matches. This CDR3 spans 16 amino acids. The DNA of the CDR3 is TGTGCCAGCAGTTTCAGGGTTAGCGGGGGGACGAATGAGCAGTTCTTC. Translation: CASSFRVSGGTNEQFF.

The chain joins TRBV7-9 to TRBJ2-1, with 10 bases identical to TRBD1. The CDR3 length is 14 residues. Germline V lookup: CDR1 SEHNR, CDR2 FQNEAQ (reference sequence). V lost 4 bases and J lost 5; bases outside the gene matches: 2. The CDR3 DNA is TGTGCCAGCAGCTCGGACAGGGGGGACAATGAGCAGTTCTTC. Its translation is CASSSDRGDNEQFF.

The chain couples TRBV7-9 to TRBJ1-2, with D unclear. Germline V lookup: CDR1 SEHNR, CDR2 FQNEAQ (reference sequence). V was cut by 4 bases and J by 4 bases, with 10 bases left in between. The CDR3 extends over 13 amino acids. In DNA form, the CDR3 reads TGTGCCAGCAGCTCGGACGGCTTCTATGGCTACACCTTC. Protein product: CASSSDGFYGYTF.

The rearrangement joins TRBV12-3 or TRBV12-4 to TRBJ1-4; tentative D call: TRBD1 (6 bases). The CDR3 runs 14 residues. Trimming removed 5 bases at V and 8 bases at J, with 15 bases between. CDR3 nucleotides: TGTGCCAGCAGTCCTTCAGGGGCCGGGGAAAAACTGTTTTTT. This translates into CASSPSGAGEKLFF.

This clonotype appeared a single time. The chain uses TRBV3-1 and TRBJ2-1; D not resolved. V lost 5 bases to trimming and J lost 2 bases, with 16 bases between them. CDR1 and CDR2 from the germline V gene are LGHDT and YNNKEL (reference sequence). This CDR3 has 16 residues. CDR3 nucleotide sequence: TGTGCCAGCAGCTCCCTCGACTCCGAACCCTACAATGAGCAGTTCTTC. It yields the protein CASSSLDSEPYNEQFF.

The V and J genes are TRBV15 and TRBJ2-1; maybe TRBD2 (6 bases). V shed 0 bases and J shed 4 bases, with 16 bases lying between them. The CDR3 is 17 residues long. Germline values: CDR1 LNHNV, CDR2 YYDKDF (reference sequence). The CDR3 DNA sequence: TGTGCCACCAGCAGAGAAATTTCCCAGGGAGGTTACAATGAGCAGTTCTTC. Amino acid sequence: CATSREISQGGYNEQFF.

This clonotype showed up just once. The chain recombines TRBV15 with TRBJ1-5, with D perhaps TRBD1 (5 bases). The length of the CDR3 is 16 residues. Trimming pared 1 base from V and 0 bases from J, leaving 10 bases between. Germline V gene data show CDR1 as LNHNV and CDR2 as YYDKDF (reference sequence). The chain's CDR3 is CATSRVQGNSNQPQHF. The CDR3 nucleotides read TGTGCCACCAGCAGAGTTCAGGGCAATAGCAATCAGCCCCAGCATTTT.

V and J are TRBV2 and TRBJ1-1; no firm D call. CDR1 is SNHLY and CDR2 is FYNNEI in the germline V gene. V shed 7 bases and J shed 1 base, with 13 bases lying between them. The CDR3 sequence is 14 residues long. CDR3 sequence reads: CASKKGYSNTEAFF. The CDR3 coding sequence is TGTGCCAGCAAGAAGGGATACTCGAACACTGAAGCTTTCTTT.

The chain joins TRBV29-1 to TRBJ2-3; 8 bases are a match to TRBD1. The ends lost 4 bases at V and 3 bases at J; junction bases unmatched: 0. The CDR3 contains 12 residues. The germline gives CDR1 SQVTM, CDR2 ANQGSEA. In DNA form, the CDR3 reads TGCAGCGTTGGACAGGGGACAGATACGCAGTATTTT. This sequence encodes CSVGQGTDTQYF.

V gene TRBV20-1 combines with J gene TRBJ1-2, with 10 bases matching TRBD1. In germline, CDR1 is DFQATT, CDR2 SNEGSKA (reference sequence). This CDR3 comprises 14 residues. The V segment lost 5 bases and the J segment 4 bases; nucleotides outside the gene matches: 7. The CDR3 sequence: CSAGGQGGTYGYTF. The CDR3 bases are TGCAGTGCTGGCGGACAGGGGGGGACCTATGGCTACACCTTC.

This clonotype was seen more than once but under ten times. This sequence joins TRBV2 and TRBJ2-5; D remains unclear. There are 10 residues in the CDR3. The V end was cut by 5 bases, the J end by 4 bases, with 2 bases between. Germline CDR1 is SNHLY and CDR2 is FYNNEI. CDR3 sequence reads: CASSPETQYF. In DNA form, the CDR3 reads TGTGCCAGCAGTCCAGAGACCCAGTACTTC.

The chain couples TRBV4-1 to TRBJ1-2; D gene uncertain. Germline V lookup: CDR1 MGHRA, CDR2 YSYEKL. The V and J ends lost 0 bases and 5 bases respectively, with 10 bases between them. The CDR3 is 14 residues long. DNA of the CDR3: TGCGCCAGCAGCCAAGAGCACGCTCAATATGGCTACACCTTC. Translation gives CASSQEHAQYGYTF.

This chain links TRBV29-1 with TRBJ2-3, with a possible D match to TRBD1 (5 bases). V gave up 7 bases and J gave up 2 bases, with 13 bases separating them. The CDR3 totals 13 residues. Germline V gene sequence: CDR1 SQVTM, CDR2 ANQGSEA. The CDR3, as DNA: TGCAGCGCAACCACAGGAAACACAGATACGCAGTATTTT. Amino acid sequence: CSATTGNTDTQYF.

The chain combines TRBV7-2 with TRBJ1-6; maybe TRBD1 (5 bases). CDR1 SGHTA and CDR2 FQGNSA come from the germline V gene. The length of the CDR3 is 14 residues. The germline V and J ends were trimmed by 4 bases and 7 bases, with 11 bases remaining between them. The CDR3 is CASSYDSPNSPLHF. The CDR3 DNA reads as TGTGCCAGCAGCTACGACAGCCCGAATTCACCCCTCCACTTT.

The chain employs TRBV11-2 and TRBJ2-3; 7 nucleotides match TRBD1. CDR3 length: 15 amino acids. V dropped 5 bases and J dropped 1; count of bases not matched to a gene: 6. CDR1 SGHAT and CDR2 FQNNGV come from the germline V gene. In DNA form, the CDR3 reads TGTGCCAGCAGCCCAGGGGGACACCGCACAGATACGCAGTATTTT. This sequence encodes CASSPGGHRTDTQYF.

This chain joins TRBV25-1 and TRBJ2-2; no clear D. This CDR3 comprises 15 residues. V dropped 3 bases and J dropped 5 bases, with 13 bases sitting between them. Germline-derived CDR1 and CDR2 are MGHDK and SYGVNS. For the CDR3, the DNA is TGTGCCAGCAGTGACTCGGTACAGCTGACCGGGGAGCTGTTTTTT. Translating it yields CASSDSVQLTGELFF.

In its sample, this clonotype was seen once. This rearrangement joins TRBV6-5 to TRBJ2-7; TRBD1 agrees at 9 bases. V was clipped by 2 bases and J by 4 bases; unmatched bases: 6. The CDR3 has 15 residues. Per the germline V gene, CDR1 is MNHEY and CDR2 is SVGAGI. The CDR3 is CASSYAGQGLYEQYF. The CDR3 DNA follows: TGTGCCAGCAGTTACGCCGGACAGGGGTTGTACGAGCAGTACTTC.

The genes are TRBV29-1 and TRBJ2-3, with TRBD2 matching 15 bases. Germline V CDR1 and CDR2: SQVTM, ANQGSEA. The CDR3 runs to 17 residues. J lost 4 bases, V lost 4 bases, and 9 bases had no gene match. Here the CDR3 reads CSVGGTSGGQGPDTQYF. CDR3 coding DNA: TGCAGCGTTGGCGGGACTAGCGGGGGGCAGGGGCCAGATACGCAGTATTTT.

The rearrangement links TRBV5-1 to TRBJ2-6; D may be TRBD2 (5 bases). CDR1 SGHRS and CDR2 YFSETQ come from the germline V gene. Deletions cut 1 base from V and 4 bases from J, with 9 bases between. CDR3 size: 15 residues. The CDR3 spells CASSLTGIGANVLTF. CDR3 nucleotides: TGCGCCAGCAGCTTGACGGGGATCGGGGCCAACGTCCTGACTTTC.